This TCR beta chain was sequenced in a study of blood T cell repertoires in COVID-19. Overall study: Donors in the United States, Italy and Spain gave samples during acute or convalescent COVID-19. From T cells, B-cell-depleted T cells, or PBMCs came the material, which was cDNA or gDNA.

As originally analysed: Amplified reference gene primers provided the basis for estimating nucleated cell counts. TCRdb's copy holds only in-frame clones and misses some; the assay was immunoSEQ multiplex PCR. The V and J calls and the clone size are those of that table, but D and trimming were determined from the DNA. The profile shows under 150,000 clones, roughly 90% of them singletons. Individuals aged about 18 to 100 years were recruited from 20 to 25 US areas. This CDR3 has 18 amino acids. V lost 4 bases and J lost 4, with 20 bases in between. Germline V CDR1 and CDR2: MGHRA, YSYEKL. This clone has a handful of counts.

The source of this sequence is a young woman with acute COVID-19. This chain uses TRBV4-1 with TRBJ1-6; tentatively, D is TRBD1 (6 bases). The sequencing sample was made of PBMCs or T cells enriched from blood (not recorded which). The DNA for the CDR3 is TGCGCCAGCAGCCCCGGGACCCCAGACAGGCCTTATAATTCACCCCTCCACTTT. Protein sequence: CASSPGTPDRPYNSPLHF.